The 7 T cell receptor beta chains reported below all come from one sample, sequenced in a study of radiation and T cells in renal cell carcinoma. Time point of the sample: blood 4 weeks post-SBRT, at nephrectomy. Treatment meaning: 15 Gy SBRT to primary tumor, nephrectomy 4 weeks later. The table came from immunoSEQ multiplex PCR; TCRdb's copy has only in-frame clones and leaves some out. The sample records fewer than 85,000 clones, roughly nine tenths being singletons. The sequencing used blood, collected from a patient whose treatment included radiotherapy and nephrectomy. Receptor source: a woman aged 70-85 years with renal cell carcinoma.

This chain joins TRBV15 and TRBJ2-7; 10 bases match TRBD1. The CDR3 is made up of 16 amino acids. V lost 0 bases and J lost 3; bases outside the gene matches: 5. The germline gives CDR1 LNHNV, CDR2 YYDKDF (reference sequence). The CDR3 loop reads CATSRDRTGGFYEQYF. CDR3 nucleotides: TGTGCCACCAGCAGAGATCGGACAGGGGGGTTCTACGAGCAGTACTTC.

The V gene is TRBV7-9, the J gene TRBJ2-5; a possible D gene is TRBD2 (6 bases). The length of the CDR3 is 14 residues. Trimming pared 0 bases from V and 4 bases from J, leaving 9 bases between. Germline V gene lookup returns CDR1 SEHNR and CDR2 FQNEAQ (reference sequence). This chain's CDR3 is CASSLAAGLETQYF. The CDR3 nucleotides read TGTGCCAGCAGCTTAGCAGCGGGCCTAGAGACCCAGTACTTC.

The gene calls are TRBV5-1 and TRBJ2-1; TRBD2 matches 8 bases. V lost 0 bases and J lost 7; bases outside the gene matches: 3. The CDR3 is 14 amino acids. Germline assignment: CDR1 SGHRS and CDR2 YFSETQ. The CDR3 sequence: CASSLAAGVNEQFF. DNA of the CDR3: TGCGCCAGCAGCTTGGCAGCGGGGGTTAATGAGCAGTTCTTC.

In this sample, this clone turned up once. The chain recombines TRBV7-9 with TRBJ2-2; 9 bases fit TRBD1. The CDR3 has 16 residues. With 5 bases clipped from V and 0 bases from J, the junction kept 4 bases outside the gene matches. Germline CDR1 is SEHNR and CDR2 is FQNEAQ (reference sequence). The CDR3 reads CASSNDRGANTGELFF. The CDR3 DNA follows: TGTGCCAGCAGCAACGACAGGGGGGCGAACACCGGGGAGCTGTTTTTT.

The rearrangement links TRBV5-4 to TRBJ2-7; TRBD1 matches 8 bases. The CDR3 spans 15 residues. J was trimmed by 5 bases and V by 2 bases; bases with no gene match: 9. Germline V gives CDR1 SGHNT, CDR2 YYREEE (reference sequence). The CDR3 reads CASSFRTGFVHEQYF. CDR3 coding DNA: TGTGCCAGCAGCTTCCGGACAGGGTTCGTCCACGAGCAGTACTTC.

The J gene is TRBJ2-3, the V gene TRBV29-1; D possibly corresponds to TRBD1 (7 bases). The CDR3 totals 15 residues. Germline V gene data show CDR1 as SQVTM and CDR2 as ANQGSEA. V lost 3 bases to trimming and J lost 2 bases, with 15 bases between them. The CDR3 DNA sequence: TGCAGCGTTGAGGAGGGGGCATCTACCACAGATACGCAGTATTTT. Translating gives CSVEEGASTTDTQYF.

The V and J genes are TRBV7-8 and TRBJ1-4; 7 nucleotides match TRBD1. CDR1 and CDR2 (germline): SGHVS, FQNEAQ. CDR3 length: 16 amino acids. With 6 bases clipped from V and 7 bases from J, the junction kept 14 bases outside the gene matches. CDR3 sequence (DNA): TGTGCCAGCAGGGGAGAGACAGGGTATAATAGTGAAAAACTGTTTTTT. Protein product: CASRGETGYNSEKLFF. Using reference TRBV7-8 and TRBJ1-4 for the parts outside the CDR3, the full variable domain is GAGVSQSPRYKVAKRGQDVALRCDPISGHVSLFWYQQALGQGPEFLTYFQNEAQLDKSGLPSDRFFAERPEGSVSTLKIQRTQQEDSAVYLCASRGETGYNSEKLFFGSGTQLSVL.